These 26 T cell receptor beta chains share one sample of origin, sequenced in a study of sequential checkpoint blockade in melanoma. Treatment denoted: randomized to nivolumab then ipilimumab (arm A) or the reverse (arm B). Clones were sequenced by immunoSEQ multiplex PCR, and TCRdb holds only the in-frame ones, with some missing. This sample has about 3,500 clones; about half occur once, and the top ten carry roughly 43%. The sample was CD8+ T cells sorted from blood (inferred from file names), taken from a patient given nivolumab and ipilimumab in sequence. These receptors all come from a human donor with melanoma.

This chain joins TRBV7-2 and TRBJ1-2; TRBD1 is a possible D gene (5 bases). There are 13 residues in the CDR3. Germline CDR1 is SGHTA and CDR2 is FQGNSA. V lost 9 bases, J lost 6 bases, and 17 bases lay in between. The DNA for the CDR3 is TGTGCCAGTGAAGGGGAGGGAAGAGATGGCTACACCTTC. It codes for CASEGEGRDGYTF.

The chain uses TRBV28 and TRBJ1-5; D unclear. V was cut by 3 bases and J by 5 bases, with 11 bases left in between. There are 14 residues in the CDR3. CDR1 is MDHEN and CDR2 is SYDVKM in the germline V gene. Here the CDR3 DNA reads TGTGCCAGCAGTTTCGAGCGGGCGGATCAGCCCCAGCATTTT. Its translation: CASSFERADQPQHF. Looking up the rest from reference TRBV28 and TRBJ1-5 gives the full variable domain: DVKVTQSSRYLVKRTGEKVFLECVQDMDHENMFWYRQDPGLGLRLIYFSYDVKMKEKGDIPEGYSVSREKKERFSLILESASTNQTSMYLCASSFERADQPQHFGDGTRLSIL.

The chain joins TRBV5-4 to TRBJ2-7; weak D call: TRBD2 (6 bases). The CDR3 runs to 15 residues. Trimming took off 4 bases at V and 2 bases at J, with 16 bases between the two ends. From germline, CDR1 is SGHNT and CDR2 YYREEE (reference sequence). DNA for the CDR3: TGTGCCAGCAGCGCCTTAGCGGAGCTTCCCTACGAGCAGTACTTC. Amino acid sequence: CASSALAELPYEQYF.

The V and J genes are TRBV19 and TRBJ1-5; 10 bases line up with TRBD1. Trimming removed 2 bases from V and 5 bases from J; junction bases left unmatched: 3. The germline CDR1 and CDR2 sequences are LNHDA and SQIVND (reference sequence). The CDR3 has 15 residues. CDR3 in DNA: TGTGCCAGTAGTATATCGACAGGGGGCTATCAGCCCCAGCATTTT. It is translated as CASSISTGGYQPQHF.

This CDR3 reads CASAARQGTEAFF. The CDR3 nucleotides are TGTGCTAGTGCCGCGAGACAGGGAACTGAAGCTTTCTTT. This chain uses TRBV12-5 with TRBJ1-1; 7 bases are a match to TRBD1. V lost 7 bases to trimming and J lost 5 bases; unmatched junction nucleotides: 7. The CDR3 sequence is 13 residues long. Germline CDR1 LGHNT, CDR2 FRNRAP. Filled out from reference TRBV12-5 and TRBJ1-1, the complete variable domain reads DARVTQTPRHKVTEMGQEVTMRCQPILGHNTVFWYRQTMMQGLELLAYFRNRAPLDDSGMPKDRFSAEMPDATLATLKIQPSEPRDSAVYFCASAARQGTEAFFGQGTRLTVV.

The rearrangement links TRBV27 to TRBJ1-2, with D possibly TRBD1 on 5 matching bases. The V gene's germline CDR1 is MNHEY and CDR2 SMNVEV (reference sequence). The V end was cut by 0 bases, the J end by 8 bases, with 19 bases between. There are 16 residues in the CDR3. CDR3 in amino acids: CASSLSQGFNLLGYTF. The CDR3, as DNA: TGTGCCAGCAGTTTATCCCAGGGCTTCAACCTCTTGGGCTACACCTTC.

This clone was seen a handful of times. The chain combines TRBV27 with TRBJ2-7, with D perhaps matching TRBD2 (5 bases). This CDR3 comprises 12 residues. Trimming left V 6 bases short and J 7 bases short, with 13 bases between. Germline CDR1 reads MNHEY; CDR2 reads SMNVEV (reference sequence). The CDR3 bases are TGTGCCAGCAGCATAATCTCGGGGGAGCAGTACTTC. Its protein product is CASSIISGEQYF.

This clone counts as medium-sized (0.01 to 0.1%). CDR3 loop: CASSLGGPDGYTF. The CDR3 DNA sequence: TGTGCCAGCAGCTTGGGGGGGCCAGATGGCTACACCTTC. The chain employs TRBV5-4 and TRBJ1-2; the D gene is possibly TRBD1 (6 bases). In germline, CDR1 is SGHNT, CDR2 YYREEE (reference sequence). The length of the CDR3 is 13 residues. V lost 0 bases to trimming and J lost 6 bases, with 9 bases between them.

The V gene is TRBV28, the J gene TRBJ2-2, with 13 bases aligning to TRBD2. J gave up 7 bases and V 2 bases, and 10 bases lay outside the gene matches. The germline V gene encodes CDR1 MDHEN and CDR2 SYDVKM. The CDR3 has 18 residues. The CDR3 loop is CASSLRLLAGGPGGELFF. CDR3 in DNA: TGTGCCAGCAGTTTACGATTACTAGCGGGAGGGCCCGGCGGGGAGCTGTTTTTT. Looking up the rest from reference TRBV28 and TRBJ2-2 gives the full variable domain: DVKVTQSSRYLVKRTGEKVFLECVQDMDHENMFWYRQDPGLGLRLIYFSYDVKMKEKGDIPEGYSVSREKKERFSLILESASTNQTSMYLCASSLRLLAGGPGGELFFGEGSRLTVL.

CDR3 DNA: TGTGCCAGCGCCTGGGGGACAGGGACTGGCTACACCTTC. Translation: CASAWGTGTGYTF. This chain links TRBV5-4 with TRBJ1-2; TRBD1 matches 9 bases. The V gene end was trimmed by 7 bases and the J gene end by 7 bases; junction bases not matched to a gene: 8. CDR3 length: 13 residues. CDR1 and CDR2 (germline): SGHNT, YYREEE (reference sequence).

V usage is TRBV19 and J usage is TRBJ1-1, with 7 bases matching TRBD1. This CDR3 has 19 amino acids. With 7 bases clipped from V and 6 bases from J, the junction kept 26 bases outside the gene matches. CDR1 is LNHDA, CDR2 SQIVND, per germline (reference sequence). The CDR3 sequence is CASTPPGDRGAEGSPEAFF. CDR3 nucleotide sequence: TGTGCCAGTACTCCCCCTGGGGACAGAGGGGCTGAGGGGTCGCCTGAAGCTTTCTTT.

The rearrangement uses TRBV30 and TRBJ2-7; 9 nucleotides match TRBD1. The CDR3 contains 13 residues. The V and J ends lost 1 base and 3 bases, in that order; junction bases with no gene match: 1. The germline V gene encodes CDR1 GTSNPN and CDR2 SVGIG (reference sequence). The CDR3 DNA reads as TGTGCCTGGAGTGACAGGGGGCGCTACGAGCAGTACTTC. Translating it yields CAWSDRGRYEQYF.

A few counts support this clone. A far bigger clonotype differs at one base, so this is likely a read error. This CDR3 is also generated by other DNA sequences in the sample. The gene calls are TRBV5-4 and TRBJ2-7; the D gene is possibly TRBD1 (7 bases). CDR1 and CDR2 from the germline V gene are SGHNT and YYREEE (reference sequence). The germline V and J ends were trimmed by 4 bases and 2 bases, with 16 bases remaining between them. This CDR3 contains 15 residues. This CDR3 is CASSQEPGGTYEQYF. DNA for the CDR3: TGTGCCAGCAGCCAAGAGCCAGGGGGGACCTACGAGCAGTACTTC. Full variable domain (outside the CDR3, taken from reference TRBV5-4 and TRBJ2-7): ETGVTQSPTHLIKTRGQQVTLRCSSQSGHNTVSWYQQALGQGPQFIFQYYREEENGRGNFPPRFSGLQFPNYSSELNVNALELDDSALYLCASSQEPGGTYEQYFGPGTRLTVT.

The rearrangement links TRBV9 to TRBJ1-1, with D tentatively TRBD1 (5 bases). Trimming pared 3 bases from V and 4 bases from J, leaving 16 bases between. Germline CDR1 reads SGDLS; CDR2 reads YYNGEE. The CDR3 length is 15 residues. The CDR3 spells CASSAATGGGTEAFF. CDR3 sequence (DNA): TGTGCCAGCAGCGCCGCCACCGGGGGGGGCACTGAAGCTTTCTTT.

The chain couples TRBV7-6 to TRBJ1-2, with 7 bases matching TRBD1. Germline CDR1 is SGHVS and CDR2 is FNYEAQ. Trimming removed 5 bases from V and 3 bases from J; junction bases left unmatched: 6. The CDR3 runs 14 residues. CDR3 region: CASSPGQLDYGYTF. For the CDR3, the DNA is TGTGCCAGCAGCCCGGGACAGCTTGACTATGGCTACACCTTC.

CDR3 protein: CASSSLRDRTRGEQYF. CDR3 bases: TGTGCCAGCAGTTCCCTTAGGGACAGGACCAGGGGGGAGCAGTACTTC. This chain uses TRBV9 with TRBJ2-7, with TRBD1 identical over 8 bases. The germline V gene has CDR1 SGDLS and CDR2 YYNGEE. The CDR3 is 16 amino acids. Trimming cost V 5 bases and J 7 bases; bases outside gene matches: 17.

This clone has more than one count but fewer than ten. The chain carries TRBV4-2 and TRBJ2-7; D perhaps matches TRBD1 (5 bases). The germline CDR1 and CDR2 sequences are LGHNA and YNFKEQ. With 5 bases removed from V and 0 bases from J, the gap between germline ends came to 14 bases. The CDR3 has 15 residues. CDR3 protein: CASSLEGHSSYEQYF. The DNA for the CDR3 is TGTGCCAGCAGCTTGGAAGGACACAGCTCCTACGAGCAGTACTTC.

The chain is built from TRBV7-9 and TRBJ1-5; 10 positions agree with TRBD1. The CDR3 is made up of 16 amino acids. V lost 0 bases, J lost 2 bases, and 1 base stayed unmatched. Germline CDR1 reads SEHNR; CDR2 reads FQNEAQ (reference sequence). The CDR3: CASSLAGTGGNQPQHF. DNA for the CDR3: TGTGCCAGCAGCTTAGCTGGGACAGGGGGCAATCAGCCCCAGCATTTT.

CDR3 in amino acids: CASSLSSRGRYSPLHF. The CDR3, as DNA: TGTGCCAGCAGTTTATCCTCCAGGGGGAGATATTCACCCCTCCACTTT. The chain combines TRBV27 with TRBJ1-6, with 7 positions matching TRBD1. The trim removed 0 bases at V and 8 bases at J, leaving 7 bases unmatched. Germline CDR1 and CDR2: MNHEY and SMNVEV (reference sequence). The CDR3 loop spans 16 amino acids.

Worth noting for this clone: This probably arose from a read error, given a far larger clone one base away. Other DNA variants within this sample encode the same CDR3. The chain recombines TRBV7-3 with TRBJ2-7, with D possibly being TRBD1 (7 bases). Germline values: CDR1 SGHTA, CDR2 FQGTGA. This CDR3 region has 15 residues. Trimming took 5 bases from V and 2 from J, leaving 16 bases between them. In nucleotides, the CDR3 is TGTGCCAGCAGCCAAGAGCCAGGGGGGACCTACGAGCAGTACTTC. Translation: CASSQEPGGTYEQYF.

The J gene is TRBJ1-5, the V gene TRBV6-5, with 9 positions matching TRBD1. The CDR3 runs to 16 residues. Per germline, CDR1 MNHEY and CDR2 SVGAGI. The trim removed 2 bases at V and 3 bases at J, leaving 5 bases unmatched. CDR3 region: CASSYRDRVANQPQHF. CDR3 coding DNA: TGTGCCAGCAGTTACCGGGACAGGGTTGCCAATCAGCCCCAGCATTTT.

This chain links TRBV7-6 with TRBJ2-7; 9 nucleotides align to TRBD2. Germline CDR1 and CDR2: SGHVS and FNYEAQ. CDR3 length: 16 residues. Unmatched junction bases numbered 11, after V lost 3 bases and J lost 5 bases. The CDR3 sequence is CASSLSLSGGLHEQYF. DNA for the CDR3: TGTGCCAGCAGCTTGAGCCTGAGCGGGGGGCTCCACGAGCAGTACTTC.

This clone has just a few counts. V and J are TRBV9 and TRBJ1-2; 9 bases align to TRBD1. Germline CDR1 SGDLS, CDR2 YYNGEE. Trimming took 3 bases from V and 4 from J; bases not matched to a gene: 7. The CDR3 consists of 15 residues. The CDR3 DNA reads TGTGCCAGCAGCGCTGGGACAGGGAGTCGCTATGGCTACACCTTC. Amino acids: CASSAGTGSRYGYTF.

The table lists this clone with a few counts. V gene TRBV7-8 combines with J gene TRBJ2-7, with a possible D match to TRBD1 (6 bases). The V end was cut by 3 bases, the J end by 2 bases, with 11 bases between. CDR1 SGHVS and CDR2 FQNEAQ come from the germline V gene. This CDR3 comprises 14 residues. The CDR3 region has the DNA TGTGCCAGCAGCTTCACAGGGATCACCTACGAGCAGTACTTC. Its translation is CASSFTGITYEQYF.

This clone was picked up a small number of times. V gene TRBV15 combines with J gene TRBJ1-5, with a tentative D call TRBD1 (5 bases). The V gene's germline CDR1 is LNHNV and CDR2 YYDKDF (reference sequence). This CDR3 has 15 residues. The V end was cut by 9 bases, the J end by 0 bases, with 15 bases between. CDR3 DNA sequence: TGTGCCACTCGCCAGGGTGTCAATAGCAATCAGCCCCAGCATTTT. Translating gives CATRQGVNSNQPQHF.

Only a few counts were recorded for this clone. As DNA, the CDR3 is TGTGCCAGTAGTATAGGGGCAGGCTCCTACGAGCAGTACTTC. This encodes CASSIGAGSYEQYF. The rearrangement joins TRBV19 to TRBJ2-7; no clear D. This CDR3 has 14 residues. Germline-derived CDR1 and CDR2 are LNHDA and SQIVND (reference sequence). V was shortened by 1 base and J by 0 bases, with 7 bases between the two germline ends.